This T cell receptor (beta chain) is drawn from a study of blood T cell repertoires in COVID-19. The CDR3 is 15 amino acids. The germline V and J ends were trimmed by 4 bases and 1 base, with 14 bases remaining between them. The V gene's germline CDR1 is SGHRS and CDR2 YFSETQ. Here immunoSEQ multiplex PCR was the method, and the copy in TCRdb shows in-frame clones only, minus some. The sample comprises 100,000 to 130,000 clones, 65% to 80% of which are singletons, and roughly 4% rests with the top ten. The chain recombines TRBV5-1 with TRBJ1-1; maybe TRBD1 (6 bases). The sequenced material came from peripheral blood. This TCR was recovered from a man between 65 and 80 years old with acute or convalescent COVID-19. CDR3 sequence (DNA): TGCGCCAGCAGCGTTGGAGGCAGGGGGAACACTGAAGCTTTCTTT. Encoded protein: CASSVGGRGNTEAFF.